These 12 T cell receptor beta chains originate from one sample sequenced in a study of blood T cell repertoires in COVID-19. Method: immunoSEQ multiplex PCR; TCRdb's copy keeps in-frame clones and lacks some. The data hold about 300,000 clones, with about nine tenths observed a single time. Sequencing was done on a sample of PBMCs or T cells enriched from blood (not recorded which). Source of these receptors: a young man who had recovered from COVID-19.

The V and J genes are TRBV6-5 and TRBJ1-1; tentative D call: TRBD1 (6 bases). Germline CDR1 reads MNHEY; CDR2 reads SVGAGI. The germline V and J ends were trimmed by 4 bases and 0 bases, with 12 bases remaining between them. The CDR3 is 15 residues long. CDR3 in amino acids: CASSSRRGMNTEAFF. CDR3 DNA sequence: TGTGCCAGCAGTTCTCGAAGGGGGATGAACACTGAAGCTTTCTTT.

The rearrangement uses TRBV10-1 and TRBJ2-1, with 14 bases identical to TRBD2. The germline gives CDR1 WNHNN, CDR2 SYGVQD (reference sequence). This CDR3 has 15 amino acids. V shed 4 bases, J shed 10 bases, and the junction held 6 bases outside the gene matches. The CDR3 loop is CASSAPGLAGVEQFF. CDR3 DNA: TGCGCCAGCAGTGCACCGGGACTAGCGGGGGTGGAGCAGTTCTTC.

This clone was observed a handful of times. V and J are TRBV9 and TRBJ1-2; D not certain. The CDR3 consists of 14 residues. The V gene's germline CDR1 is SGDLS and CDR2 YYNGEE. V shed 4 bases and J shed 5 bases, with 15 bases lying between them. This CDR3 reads CASSSRKGGYGYTF. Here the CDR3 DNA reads TGTGCCAGCAGCTCCCGAAAGGGCGGGTATGGCTACACCTTC. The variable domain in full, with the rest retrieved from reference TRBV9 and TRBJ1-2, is DSGVTQTPKHLITATGQRVTLRCSPRSGDLSVYWYQQSLDQGLQFLIQYYNGEERAKGNILERFSAQQFPDLHSELNLSSLELGDSALYFCASSSRKGGYGYTFGSGTRLTVV.

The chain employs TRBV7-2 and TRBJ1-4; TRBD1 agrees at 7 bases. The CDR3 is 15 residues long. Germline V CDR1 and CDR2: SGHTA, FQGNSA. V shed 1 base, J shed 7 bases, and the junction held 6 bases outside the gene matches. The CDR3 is CASSLEGAEGEKLFF. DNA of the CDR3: TGTGCCAGCAGCTTAGAGGGGGCTGAGGGTGAAAAACTGTTTTTT.

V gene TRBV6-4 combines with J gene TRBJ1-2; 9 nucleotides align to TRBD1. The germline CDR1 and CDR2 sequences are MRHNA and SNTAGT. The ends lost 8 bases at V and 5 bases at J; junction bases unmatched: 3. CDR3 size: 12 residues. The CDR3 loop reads CASRDREYGYTF. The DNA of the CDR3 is TGTGCCAGCCGGGACAGGGAGTATGGCTACACCTTC.

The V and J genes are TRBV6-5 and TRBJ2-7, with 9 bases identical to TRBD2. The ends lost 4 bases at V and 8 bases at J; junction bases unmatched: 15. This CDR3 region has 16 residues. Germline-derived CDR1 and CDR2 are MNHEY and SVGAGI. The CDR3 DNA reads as TGTGCCAGCAGTTCAAGTGTAGCGGGGGCCTTCCGGAAGCAGTACTTC. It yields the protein CASSSSVAGAFRKQYF.

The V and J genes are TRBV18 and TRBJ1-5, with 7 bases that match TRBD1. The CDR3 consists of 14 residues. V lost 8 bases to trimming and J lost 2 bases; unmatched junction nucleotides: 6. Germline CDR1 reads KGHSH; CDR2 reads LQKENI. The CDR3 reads CASTRTGGNQPQHF. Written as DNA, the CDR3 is TGTGCCAGCACGCGTACAGGGGGCAATCAGCCCCAGCATTTT.

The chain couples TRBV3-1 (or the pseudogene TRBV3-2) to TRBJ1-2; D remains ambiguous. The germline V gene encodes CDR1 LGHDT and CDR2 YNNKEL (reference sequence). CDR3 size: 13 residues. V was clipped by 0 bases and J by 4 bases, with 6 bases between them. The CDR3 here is CASSQESVYGYTF. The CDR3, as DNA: TGTGCCAGCAGCCAAGAATCAGTCTATGGCTACACCTTC.

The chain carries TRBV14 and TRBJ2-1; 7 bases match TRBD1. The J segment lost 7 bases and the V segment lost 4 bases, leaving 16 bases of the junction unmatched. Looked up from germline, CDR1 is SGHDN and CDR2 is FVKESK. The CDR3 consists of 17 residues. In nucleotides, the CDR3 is TGTGCCAGCAGCCGATCGACAGGGTCCCCTAGAGTTAATGAGCAGTTCTTC. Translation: CASSRSTGSPRVNEQFF.

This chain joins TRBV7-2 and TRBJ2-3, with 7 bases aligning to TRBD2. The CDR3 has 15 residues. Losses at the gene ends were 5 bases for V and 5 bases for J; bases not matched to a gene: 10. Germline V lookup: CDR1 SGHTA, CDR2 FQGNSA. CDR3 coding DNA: TGTGCCAGCAGCCCTAGATTCGGGGGGAAAGATACGCAGTATTTT. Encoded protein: CASSPRFGGKDTQYF.

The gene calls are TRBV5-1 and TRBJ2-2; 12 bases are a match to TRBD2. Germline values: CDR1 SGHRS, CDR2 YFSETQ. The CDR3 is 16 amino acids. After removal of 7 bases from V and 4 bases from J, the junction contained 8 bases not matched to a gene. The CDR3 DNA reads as TGCGCCAGCGGTGCTAGCGGGAGGGCCGGCACCGGGGAGCTGTTTTTT. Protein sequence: CASGASGRAGTGELFF.

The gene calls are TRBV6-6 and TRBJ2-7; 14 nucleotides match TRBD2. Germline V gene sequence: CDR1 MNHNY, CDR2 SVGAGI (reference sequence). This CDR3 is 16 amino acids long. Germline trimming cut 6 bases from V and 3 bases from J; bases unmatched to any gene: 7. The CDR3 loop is CASSQEGLAGGYEQYF. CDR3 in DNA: TGTGCCAGCAGCCAGGAAGGACTAGCGGGAGGCTACGAGCAGTACTTC.